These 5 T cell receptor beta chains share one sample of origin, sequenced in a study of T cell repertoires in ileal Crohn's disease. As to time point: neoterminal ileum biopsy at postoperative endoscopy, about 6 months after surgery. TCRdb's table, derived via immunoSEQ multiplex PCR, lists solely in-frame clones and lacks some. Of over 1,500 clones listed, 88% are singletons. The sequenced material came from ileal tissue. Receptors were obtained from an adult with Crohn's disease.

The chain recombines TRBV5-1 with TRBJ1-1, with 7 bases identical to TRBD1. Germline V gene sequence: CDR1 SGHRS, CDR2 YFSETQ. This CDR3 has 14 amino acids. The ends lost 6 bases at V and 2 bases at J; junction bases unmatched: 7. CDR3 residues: CASTPGGINTEAFF. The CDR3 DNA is TGCGCCAGCACCCCAGGGGGGATAAACACTGAAGCTTTCTTT.

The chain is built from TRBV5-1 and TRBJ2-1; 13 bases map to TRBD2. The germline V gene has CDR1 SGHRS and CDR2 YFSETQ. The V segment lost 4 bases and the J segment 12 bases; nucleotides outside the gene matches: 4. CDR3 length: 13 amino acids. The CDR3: CASSTSGRAGQFF. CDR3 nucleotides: TGCGCCAGCAGCACTAGCGGGAGGGCCGGGCAGTTCTTC.

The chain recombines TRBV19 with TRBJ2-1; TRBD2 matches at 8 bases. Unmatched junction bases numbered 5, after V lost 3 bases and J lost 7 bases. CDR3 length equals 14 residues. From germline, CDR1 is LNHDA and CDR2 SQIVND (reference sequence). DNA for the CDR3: TGTGCCAGTAGTATCCTACGGGGGGGTAATGAGCAGTTCTTC. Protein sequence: CASSILRGGNEQFF.

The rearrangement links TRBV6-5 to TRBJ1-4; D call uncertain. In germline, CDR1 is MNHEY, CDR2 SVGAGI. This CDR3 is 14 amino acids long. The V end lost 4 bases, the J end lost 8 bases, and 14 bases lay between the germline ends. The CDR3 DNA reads TGTGCCAGCAGTTCGGGCGAGGAGAGGGAAAAACTGTTTTTT. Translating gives CASSSGEEREKLFF.

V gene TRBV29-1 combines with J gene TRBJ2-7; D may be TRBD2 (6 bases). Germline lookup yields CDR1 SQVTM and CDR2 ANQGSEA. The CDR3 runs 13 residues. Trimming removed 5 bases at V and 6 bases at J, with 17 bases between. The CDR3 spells CSVIDGGLGEQYV. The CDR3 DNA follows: TGCAGCGTTATTGACGGGGGACTTGGCGAGCAGTACGTC.